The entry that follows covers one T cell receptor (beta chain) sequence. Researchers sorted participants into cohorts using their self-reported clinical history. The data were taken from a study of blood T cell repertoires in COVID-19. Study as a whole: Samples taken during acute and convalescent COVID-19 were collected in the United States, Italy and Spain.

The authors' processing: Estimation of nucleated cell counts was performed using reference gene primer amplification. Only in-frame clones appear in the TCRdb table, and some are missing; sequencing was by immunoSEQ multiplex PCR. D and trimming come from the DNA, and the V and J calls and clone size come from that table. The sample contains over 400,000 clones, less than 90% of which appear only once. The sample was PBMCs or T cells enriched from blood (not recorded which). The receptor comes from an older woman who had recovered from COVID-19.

CDR3 bases: TGTGCCTGGGCGTGGTCCGGGAACACTGAAGCTTTCTTT. Translating gives CAWAWSGNTEAFF. The V gene is TRBV30, the J gene TRBJ1-1; D is uncertain. CDR3 length equals 13 residues. The germline V gene has CDR1 GTSNPN and CDR2 SVGIG (reference sequence). V lost 5 bases and J 1 base, leaving 11 bases between the germline ends.